Presented here are 11 T cell receptor beta chains from one specimen sequenced in a study of sequential checkpoint blockade in melanoma. Libraries were prepared by immunoSEQ multiplex PCR; TCRdb keeps only in-frame clonotypes and omits some of them. The table includes tens of thousands of clones, roughly 90% detected once. Regarding treatment: randomized to nivolumab then ipilimumab (arm A) or the reverse (arm B). Sequenced here: CD8+ T cells sorted from blood (inferred from file names), sampled from a patient given nivolumab and ipilimumab in sequence. These receptors all stem from a human donor with melanoma.

This sequence joins TRBV27 and TRBJ2-7, with a weak D call TRBD2 (5 bases). Germline CDR1 MNHEY, CDR2 SMNVEV (reference sequence). Between the trimmed V and J ends, which lost 5 bases and 3 bases, there was a span of 11 bases. This CDR3 region has 13 residues. CDR3 residues: CASSPGLNYEQYF. In nucleotides, the CDR3 is TGTGCCAGCAGTCCCGGACTGAACTACGAGCAGTACTTC.

This clone was recorded only once. J is TRBJ1-1 and V is TRBV30; tentative D call: TRBD1 (5 bases). V dropped 0 bases and J dropped 6 bases, with 11 bases sitting between them. The CDR3 is 13 amino acids. Germline CDR1 reads GTSNPN; CDR2 reads SVGIG (reference sequence). The CDR3 DNA follows: TGTGCCTGGAGTGTACATGGGGCAGCTGAAGCTTTCTTT. Translating it yields CAWSVHGAAEAFF.

The chain couples TRBV4-1 to TRBJ1-1, with TRBD1 matching 7 bases. Germline V gene sequence: CDR1 MGHRA, CDR2 YSYEKL. The V segment lost 3 bases and the J segment 1 base; nucleotides outside the gene matches: 8. The CDR3 sequence is 16 residues long. The CDR3 here is CASSHRTGTENTEAFF. CDR3 in DNA: TGCGCCAGCAGCCACCGAACCGGGACAGAGAACACTGAAGCTTTCTTT.

The gene calls are TRBV28 and TRBJ1-1; D may be TRBD1 (5 bases). Per germline, CDR1 MDHEN and CDR2 SYDVKM. Trimming pared 7 bases from V and 4 bases from J, leaving 16 bases between. The CDR3 consists of 14 residues. This CDR3 is CASTHGGLSTEAFF. CDR3 nucleotide sequence: TGTGCCAGCACCCACGGGGGTCTTAGCACTGAAGCTTTCTTT.

The chain employs TRBV4-1 and TRBJ2-1; TRBD1 matches 9 bases. Germline CDR1 reads MGHRA; CDR2 reads YSYEKL. V was clipped by 1 base and J by 10 bases; unmatched bases: 8. The CDR3 is made up of 15 amino acids. The DNA of the CDR3 is TGCGCCAGCAGCCAAGCCGGGACAGGGATTAGGGAGCAGTTCTTC. It specifies CASSQAGTGIREQFF.

This clone occurred once. This chain joins TRBV6-7 and TRBJ2-3; 9 positions match TRBD2. TRBV6-7 is reported as an ORF; its role is uncertain. The junction had 4 bases not matched to a gene; V was cut back by 6 bases and J by 9 bases. The length of the CDR3 is 12 residues. The CDR3 loop reads CASSQAGGTQYF. The CDR3 region has the DNA TGTGCCAGCAGCCAAGCGGGAGGAACGCAGTATTTT.

The rearrangement joins TRBV7-6 to TRBJ2-7; tentatively, D is TRBD2 (5 bases). Germline CDR1 reads SGHVS; CDR2 reads FNYEAQ. The V gene lost 5 bases and the J gene lost 3 bases, with 14 bases spanning the gap. The CDR3 sequence is 14 residues long. The CDR3 reads CASSAFEGNYEQYF. CDR3 bases: TGTGCCAGCAGCGCGTTCGAGGGTAACTACGAGCAGTACTTC. The variable domain in full, completed from reference TRBV7-6 and TRBJ2-7, reads GAGVSQSPRYKVTKRGQDVALRCDPISGHVSLYWYRQALGQGPEFLTYFNYEAQQDKSGLPNDRFSAERPEGSISTLTIQRTEQRDSAMYRCASSAFEGNYEQYFGPGTRLTVT.

This chain uses TRBV19 with TRBJ2-7; 11 bases fit TRBD2. The CDR3 is 14 amino acids. Germline CDR1 and CDR2: LNHDA and SQIVND (reference sequence). V dropped 9 bases and J dropped 4; count of bases not matched to a gene: 8. CDR3 coding DNA: TGTGCCAGCAAGACTAGCGGGATGGGATACGAGCAGTACTTC. Its protein is CASKTSGMGYEQYF.

This clone is a singleton in its sample. The chain links TRBV14 to TRBJ2-2; maybe TRBD1 (6 bases). V was trimmed by 4 bases and J by 4 bases, leaving 19 bases between them. CDR1 SGHDN and CDR2 FVKESK come from the germline V gene. The CDR3 has 17 residues. In nucleotides, the CDR3 is TGTGCCAGCAGCCTAAAAACCGACAGGCCGTTCACCGGGGAGCTGTTTTTT. Its translation: CASSLKTDRPFTGELFF.

V is TRBV4-3 and J is TRBJ1-1; D is undetermined. The CDR3 consists of 15 residues. Trimming took 0 bases from V and 4 from J, leaving 12 bases between them. The germline V gene encodes CDR1 LGHNA and CDR2 YSLEER. The CDR3 protein is CASSQDFQVLTEAFF. The DNA of the CDR3 is TGCGCCAGCAGCCAAGATTTTCAGGTCCTCACTGAAGCTTTCTTT.

This chain links TRBV5-5 with TRBJ2-4, with TRBD1 as a possible D gene (6 bases). CDR1 and CDR2 from the germline V gene are SGHKS and YYEKEE (reference sequence). The CDR3 sequence is 15 residues long. Deletions cut 1 base from V and 7 bases from J, with 15 bases between. The DNA of the CDR3 is TGTGCCAGCAGCTTGTTTGCCTGGGGGCTGAACATTCAGTACTTC. It encodes CASSLFAWGLNIQYF.